This paragraph covers one T cell receptor beta chain sequence. The sample belongs to a study of CD8+ T cells in alopecia areata. Trimming removed 2 bases from V and 5 bases from J; junction bases left unmatched: 7. This CDR3 spans 15 amino acids. Germline V gives CDR1 MNHEY, CDR2 SVGAGI. RNA extraction was followed by reverse transcription into cDNA, which acted as the sequencing template. The method was immunoSEQ multiplex PCR; TCRdb's version includes in-frame clones alone and lacks a portion of them. This table has 120,000 to 150,000 clones, approximately 85% appearing once. Treatment specified: oral pan-JAK inhibitor, 5-10 mg twice daily.

The sample in question was CD8+ T cells sorted from blood, obtained at week 4, from a patient treated with tofacitinib. The TCR originated in a human donor with alopecia areata. The chain has TRBV6-5 and TRBJ2-3, with 7 bases that match TRBD1. Written as DNA, the CDR3 is TGTGCCAGCAGTTACGGGGTAGGGGGCCTAGATACGCAGTATTTT. This codes for CASSYGVGGLDTQYF.